The entry that follows covers one TCR beta chain sequence. Its cognate antigen is unknown. V shed 3 bases, J shed 8 bases, and the junction held 14 bases outside the gene matches. Per the germline V gene, CDR1 is DFQATT and CDR2 is SNEGSKA (reference sequence). The CDR3 is 17 amino acids. This entry belongs to a study of identical twins. Study-wide points: The degree of excess twin sharing was weaker in beta out-of-frame sequences.

TCRdb re-called the 5' RACE reads through MiXCR, storing one row per CDR3 protein. The top ten clones hold about 1.5% of a sample with 550,000 to 800,000 distinct CDR3 sequences, under 8.5% of them seen once. The sample was also linked to a second study, of yellow fever vaccine responses in identical twins. Per that study: Twins' vaccine T cell responses were reported to seem partly convergent and partly personalized.

The receptor's source is a woman aged 18-29 years in good health. The sequenced sample was PBMCs. The V and J genes are TRBV20-1 and TRBJ2-1, with 12 bases identical to TRBD2. The chain's CDR3 is CSASRGASGGARYEQFF. The DNA for the CDR3 is TGCAGTGCTAGTCGGGGGGCTAGCGGGGGGGCAAGATATGAGCAGTTCTTC.